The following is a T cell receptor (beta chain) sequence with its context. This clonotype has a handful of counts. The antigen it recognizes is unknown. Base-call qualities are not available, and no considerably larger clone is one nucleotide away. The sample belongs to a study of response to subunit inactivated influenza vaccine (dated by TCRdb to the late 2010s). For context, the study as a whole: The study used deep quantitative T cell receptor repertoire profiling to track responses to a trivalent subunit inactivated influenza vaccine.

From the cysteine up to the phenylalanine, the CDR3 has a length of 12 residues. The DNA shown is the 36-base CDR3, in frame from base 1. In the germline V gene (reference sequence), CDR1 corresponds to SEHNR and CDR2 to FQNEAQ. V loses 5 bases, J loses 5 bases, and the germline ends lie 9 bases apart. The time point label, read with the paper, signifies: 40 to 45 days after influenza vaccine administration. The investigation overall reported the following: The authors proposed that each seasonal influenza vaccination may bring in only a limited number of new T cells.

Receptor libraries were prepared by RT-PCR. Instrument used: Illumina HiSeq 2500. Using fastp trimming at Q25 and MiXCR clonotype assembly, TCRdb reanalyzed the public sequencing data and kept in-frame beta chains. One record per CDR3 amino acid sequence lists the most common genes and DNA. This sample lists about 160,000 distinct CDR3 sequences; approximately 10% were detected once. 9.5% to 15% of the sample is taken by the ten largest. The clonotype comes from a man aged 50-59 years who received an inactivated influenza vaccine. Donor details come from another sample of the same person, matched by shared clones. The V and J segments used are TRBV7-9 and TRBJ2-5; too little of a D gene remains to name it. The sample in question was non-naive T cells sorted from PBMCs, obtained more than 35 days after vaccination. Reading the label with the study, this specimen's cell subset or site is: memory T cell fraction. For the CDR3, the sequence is CASSPAEETQYF. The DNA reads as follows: TGTGCCAGCAGCCCCGCTGAGGAGACCCAGTACTTC.